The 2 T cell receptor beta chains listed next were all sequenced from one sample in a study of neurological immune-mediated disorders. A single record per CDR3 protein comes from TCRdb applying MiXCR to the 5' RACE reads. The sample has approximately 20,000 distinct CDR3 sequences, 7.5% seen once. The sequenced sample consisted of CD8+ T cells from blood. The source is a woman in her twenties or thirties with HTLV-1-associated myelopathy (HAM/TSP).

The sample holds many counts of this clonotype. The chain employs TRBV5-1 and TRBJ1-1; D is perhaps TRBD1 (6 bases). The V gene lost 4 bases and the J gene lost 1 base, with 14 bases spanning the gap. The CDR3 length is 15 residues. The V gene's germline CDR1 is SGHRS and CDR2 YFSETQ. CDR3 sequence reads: CASSPGQTRNTEAFF. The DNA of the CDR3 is TGCGCCAGCAGCCCAGGACAGACCCGGAACACTGAAGCTTTCTTT. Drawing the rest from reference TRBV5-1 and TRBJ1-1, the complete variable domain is KAGVTQTPRYLIKTRGQQVTLSCSPISGHRSVSWYQQTPGQGLQFLFEYFSETQRNKGNFPGRFSGRQFSNSRSEMNVSTLELGDSALYLCASSPGQTRNTEAFFGQGTRLTVV.

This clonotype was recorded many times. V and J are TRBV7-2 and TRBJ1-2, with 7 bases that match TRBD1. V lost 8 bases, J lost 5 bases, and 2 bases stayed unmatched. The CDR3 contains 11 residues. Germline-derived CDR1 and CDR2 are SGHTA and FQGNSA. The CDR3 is CASWDRYGYTF. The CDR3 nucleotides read TGTGCCAGCTGGGACAGATATGGCTACACCTTC.